What follows are 2 T cell receptor beta chains derived from one specimen sequenced in a study of PD-1 blockade in classical Hodgkin lymphoma. The table came from immunoSEQ multiplex PCR; TCRdb's copy has only in-frame clones and leaves some out. Of 21,000 or so clones in the sample, approximately 69% were seen once. All trial patients relapsed after autologous stem cell transplantation. The sample here was peripheral blood mononuclear cells (PBMCs), taken at baseline. These receptors all stem from a human donor with classical Hodgkin lymphoma.

The rearrangement joins TRBV6-5 to TRBJ1-1, with D perhaps matching TRBD1 (6 bases). The CDR3 is made up of 16 amino acids. Germline loops: CDR1 MNHEY, CDR2 SVGAGI. V lost 4 bases to trimming and J lost 1 base, with 16 bases between them. CDR3 nucleotides: TGTGCCAGCAGTTCCCATGGGACACGTCGGAACACTGAAGCTTTCTTT. It yields the protein CASSSHGTRRNTEAFF.

This chain links TRBV21-1 with TRBJ2-7; TRBD1 is the table's D call, not checked against the DNA. TRBV21-1 is shown as a pseudogene. This CDR3 has 13 amino acids. CDR3 sequence (DNA): TGTGCCAGCAGGAGGGGGCAGGGACCCGAGCAGTACTTC. Encoded protein: CASRRGQGPEQYF.